This paragraph covers one TCR beta chain sequence. Its antigen is unidentified. In the original workflow: Patients' conventional T cells yielded 85,000 to 120,000 distinct TCRbeta sequences; donors' roughly 140,000. Generated by immunoSEQ multiplex PCR, the TCRdb table keeps only in-frame clones and is missing some. The V and J calls and clone size come from that table; D and trimming were worked out from the DNA. Of tens of thousands of clones detected, 95% to 96% appear once; the ten largest clones hold under 0.2%. Conventional CD4 T cells were sorted as CD4+CD127+ cells. The data originate from a study of B cell selection in AIRE deficiency. Study findings and constraints: Shared Treg sequences were biased toward short CDR3s with few non-templated nucleotide insertions. Only about 9.3% of 3657 shared Treg sequences were patient-specific; about 30% healthy-specific. TCRbeta-only data showed 30% to 40% of shared healthy Treg sequences in healthy Tconv.

Per the germline V gene, CDR1 is LGHNA and CDR2 is YSLEER. This CDR3 is 14 amino acids long. V gave up 1 base and J gave up 6 bases; unmatched junction bases: 2. The rearrangement uses TRBV4-3 and TRBJ1-1, with TRBD1 matching over 10 bases. The sample was CD4+CD127+ conventional T cells sorted from PBMCs. The receptor's source is a human donor in good health. CDR3 in DNA: TGCGCCAGCAGCCAAGTTGGGACAGGGGCTGAAGCTTTCTTT. This encodes CASSQVGTGAEAFF.